This T cell receptor (beta chain) is from a study of T cell repertoires in cytomegalovirus infection. Across the whole study: Based on public TCR beta signatures, there were indications of CMV infection and of a matching HLA type.

Study results and limitations: Cumulative public TCR beta family frequency identified CMV carriers with the relevant HLA.

With respect to this clonotype: Antigen specificity is unknown. One end of the junction is discordant with germline, which a read error may explain.

Each CDR3 protein is one row after TCRdb ran MiXCR on the reads. In the table there are 380,000 or so distinct CDR3 sequences, about a third of which are singletons. The CDR3 is 14 residues long. Germline loops: CDR1 SGHTA, CDR2 FQGNSA. This chain connects TRBV7-2 to TRBJ2-1; D may correspond to TRBD1 or TRBD2 (5 bases each). This specimen consisted of cultured PBMCs, obtained from culture after CMV antigen stimulation. This TCR was sampled from a human donor in good health (CMV status not recorded). Some clones in this sample may be carry-over from other donors' samples. The CDR3 DNA follows: TGCGCCAGCAGCCCCCAACGGGGCCCCAATGAGCAGTTCTTC. This translates into CASSPQRGPNEQFF.